This T cell receptor beta chain was captured by sequencing in a study of regulatory T cells in long-lasting Graves disease. Regarding the study as a whole: Among samples with persistent disease, TRBV28, TRBJ1-2 and TRBJ2-5 were favored.

Time point of the sample: newly diagnosed GD, antithyroid drugs for less than 3 months. With RNA extracted from PBMCs as input, the TCR library was made. Library construction for TCR beta used iRepertoire HTBI primers and Arm-PCR of CDR3 regions. TCRdb analysed the multiplex PCR reads with MiXCR anew, one entry per CDR3 protein. This table has 500,000 or so distinct CDR3 sequences, 11% to 15% appearing once. CDR3 length: 15 residues. Germline CDR1 SNHLY, CDR2 FYNNEI. The V gene lost 1 base and the J gene lost 9 bases, with 16 bases spanning the gap. Ten or more counts support this clonotype. What it binds is unknown. The data also belong to a second study, concerning T cells in Graves' hyperthyroidism and ophthalmopathy.

This sequence joins TRBV2 and TRBJ2-4, with D maybe TRBD2 (6 bases). Sequenced here: peripheral blood mononuclear cells (PBMCs), sampled at new diagnosis, from a patient treated with antithyroid drugs. This sequence was found in a woman aged 45-59 years with Graves disease. CDR3 sequence: CASSEVAGIGTIQYF. In DNA form, the CDR3 reads TGTGCCAGCAGTGAAGTTGCGGGGATCGGGACCATTCAGTACTTC. Supplemented by reference TRBV2 and TRBJ2-4, the full variable domain reads EPEVTQTPSHQVTQMGQEVILRCVPISNHLYFYWYRQILGQKVEFLVSFYNNEISEKSEIFDDQFSVERPDGSNFTLKIRSTKLEDSAMYFCASSEVAGIGTIQYFGAGTRLSVL.